This is a list of T cell receptor beta chains from one sample in a study of cytomegalovirus exposure and HLA in healthy donors. TCRdb's copy holds only in-frame clones and misses some; the assay was immunoSEQ multiplex PCR. The top ten hold roughly 2.4% of the sample, which has about 120,000 clones, around 86% seen once. Sample: PBMCs. The receptors come from a woman aged 40-49 years in good health and CMV-seronegative. Each CDR3 is given with its conserved first and last residue. Each record gives: J gene, clone size, V gene, D gene, CDR3 protein, CDR3 DNA. The D gene is left open where the match is weak. Clone size, where shown, is once, few, many, or a class for clones that have expanded.

>TRBJ1-3|.|TRBV19|.
CASSSMNPGNTIYF
TGTGCCAGTAGTTCGATGAACCCGGGGAACACCATATATTTT
>TRBJ2-1|.|TRBV21-1|.
CASSKKGQGLYNEQFF
TGTGCCAGCAGCAAAAAAGGGCAGGGCCTTTACAATGAGCAGTTCTTC
>TRBJ2-7|few|TRBV27|.
CASSLAGRSEQYF
TGTGCCAGCAGTTTAGCGGGGAGAAGCGAGCAGTACTTC
>TRBJ2-1|once|TRBV11-1|.
CASSFPRNRRGGYNEQFF
TGTGCCAGCAGTTTCCCACGGAACCGGAGGGGGGGCTACAATGAGCAGTTCTTC
>TRBJ2-3|.|TRBV7-9|.
CASSPTFRGGTLLDTQYF
TGTGCCAGCAGCCCCACGTTTCGTGGCGGTACTTTATTGGATACGCAGTATTTT
>TRBJ1-1|.|TRBV7-8|.
CASSLGQNTEAFF
TGTGCCAGCAGCTTGGGACAGAACACTGAAGCTTTCTTT
>TRBJ1-2|.|TRBV25-1|.
CASSESQESYGYTF
TGTGCCAGCAGTGAATCGCAAGAGTCATATGGCTACACCTTC
>TRBJ2-2|.|TRBV10-1|.
CASSEGRTNTGELFF
TGCGCCAGCAGTGAGGGCAGAACGAACACCGGGGAGCTGTTTTTT
>TRBJ2-7|.|TRBV4-1|.
CASSQETGALGEQYF
TGCGCCAGCAGCCAAGAGACAGGTGCTTTGGGAGAGCAGTACTTC
>TRBJ1-1|.|TRBV6-4|TRBD1
CASRGQGGTEAFF
TGTGCCAGCAGGGGACAGGGGGGAACTGAAGCTTTCTTT
>TRBJ1-5|.|TRBV7-8|.
CASSPRVTGGNQPQHF
TGTGCCAGCAGTCCACGGGTTACGGGAGGCAATCAGCCCCAGCATTTT
>TRBJ2-5|.|TRBV9|TRBD2
CASSVGGVQLGETQYF
TGTGCCAGCAGCGTGGGGGGGGTCCAATTGGGAGAGACCCAGTACTTC
>TRBJ2-7|.|TRBV5-6|TRBD1
CASSEGTEALSYEQYF
TGTGCCAGCAGCGAAGGGACAGAAGCTCTCTCCTACGAGCAGTACTTC
>TRBJ1-2|.|TRBV29-1|.
CSGGTRSYGYTF
TGCAGCGGGGGGACTAGAAGCTATGGCTACACCTTC
>TRBJ2-7|.|TRBV11-3|TRBD1
CASSLQSGTVYEQYF
TGTGCCAGCAGCTTACAATCTGGGACAGTCTACGAGCAGTACTTC
>TRBJ1-2|.|TRBV6-4|TRBD1
CASSPVPGTAHYGYTF
TGTGCCAGCAGTCCTGTCCCCGGGACAGCCCACTATGGCTACACCTTC
>TRBJ2-3|.|TRBV28|TRBD1
CASSLGTDSTDTQYF
TGTGCCAGCAGTCTGGGGACAGACTCCACAGATACGCAGTATTTT
>TRBJ2-5|.|TRBV9|TRBD2
CASSVAGASGQETQYF
TGTGCCAGCAGCGTAGCTGGAGCTAGCGGACAAGAGACCCAGTACTTC
>TRBJ2-7|.|TRBV27|TRBD2
CASSVSGRFSSEQYF
TGTGCCAGCAGTGTTAGCGGGAGGTTTTCCAGCGAGCAGTACTTC
>TRBJ2-7|.|TRBV5-1|TRBD1
CASSLAGTGFDEQYF
TGCGCCAGCAGCTTGGCCGGGACAGGGTTCGACGAGCAGTACTTC